This record concerns one T cell receptor (beta chain) sequence. What antigen it recognizes has not been identified. Per-nucleotide qualities are absent, and no much larger clonotype sits a single base away. The sample comes from a study of cytomegalovirus exposure and HLA in healthy donors (TCRdb year 2017). Context from the whole study: A later analysis indicated that the 120 validation repertoires were generated on the platform also employed for the 670 or so repertoires of the first cohort. Along with the approximately 670-subject first cohort, a separate validation cohort of 120 different subjects was used. To predict cytomegalovirus infection status, the study combined high-throughput TCR immunosequencing, statistical association of individual TCRs with disease status, and machine learning. The aim of the study was to test whether cataloging public T cell receptors could identify signatures of past pathogen exposure.

The donors were included in the validation cohort of roughly 130 subjects, a group kept apart from the roughly 690-subject first cohort. Library creation used the immunoSEQ multiplex PCR assay. Per the authors' processing: A statistical classification framework was built for diagnosing cytomegalovirus status from the catalog of TCR beta chain sequences. The clones in this table, taken by TCRdb from immuneACCESS, are in-frame only. Not every clone is retained; where verified, under half of the shortfall comes from an unresolved V gene, and the cause of the rest is unknown. From that table come the V and J calls and clone size; the DNA was used to work out D and trimming. Here the sample has about 130,000 clones; 89% occur a single time. The top ten clones comprise about 1.2% of the sample. General conclusions and limits of the study: Most TCR sequences were observed very rarely across donors, whereas some public TCRs were present in many individuals. In both the original and validation cohorts, the classifier was reported to diagnose cytomegalovirus status with high specificity and sensitivity. The study listed over 150 TCR beta chains as associated with cytomegalovirus. Of the cluster scores, 90% to 95% were above 0 in a later analysis, which found that TCRs clustered in the first cohort also tended to co-occur in the 95 to 150 validation repertoires. A few of the identified cytomegalovirus-associated TCR beta chains were confirmed in vitro to be specific for cytomegalovirus antigens. A later analysis lacked HLA typing for the validation cohort, so it scored co-occurrence in that cohort across all 110 or so repertoires. According to the authors, the approach could potentially be generalized to other disease states and immunological phenotypes.

Trimming takes 4 bases off V and 8 bases off J; junction bases not matched to a gene: 6. The germline V gene encodes CDR1 MNHNS and CDR2 SASEGT. The CDR3 spans 14 residues, from the cysteine through the phenylalanine. Here the CDR3 DNA is all that survives: 42 bases in frame from base 1. The origin of this receptor is a young woman in good health and CMV-seronegative. Sequencing used PBMCs. The sequence joins TRBV6-1 to TRBJ1-4, with 8 junctional bases fitting TRBD1. The DNA sequence reads TGTGCCAGCAGTGGAGGACAGGGTGCGGAAAAACTGTTTTTT. This translates into CASSGGQGAEKLFF.